Presented here are 25 T cell receptor beta chains from one specimen sequenced in a study of cytomegalovirus exposure and HLA in healthy donors. The primer mix had 60 Vbeta and 13 Jbeta primers. Generated by immunoSEQ multiplex PCR, the TCRdb table keeps only in-frame clones and is missing some. The sample has some 130,000 clones; about 80% are singletons. Sequencing used PBMCs. The receptors were sampled from a man aged 25 to 40 in good health.

This chain connects TRBV27 to TRBJ1-4, with D hard to call. V dropped 2 bases and J dropped 3 bases, with 7 bases sitting between them. CDR1 MNHEY and CDR2 SMNVEV come from the germline V gene (reference sequence). The length of the CDR3 is 14 residues. The CDR3 DNA follows: TGTGCCAGCAGTTTAGTACAATCTAATGAAAAACTGTTTTTT. Residues: CASSLVQSNEKLFF.

This chain links TRBV7-2 with TRBJ2-7, with a tentative D call TRBD1 (5 bases). V shed 5 bases and J shed 3 bases, with 11 bases lying between them. The germline CDR1 and CDR2 sequences are SGHTA and FQGNSA. This CDR3 contains 13 residues. CDR3 bases: TGTGCCAGCAGCCCCAGGGCAGACTACGAGCAGTACTTC. Translated: CASSPRADYEQYF.

CDR3 in amino acids: CASSVSGEQYF. In DNA, the CDR3 is TGCGCCAGCAGTGTTAGCGGCGAGCAGTACTTC. This chain connects TRBV10-1 to TRBJ2-7, with D maybe TRBD2 (6 bases). Germline V gives CDR1 WNHNN, CDR2 SYGVQD (reference sequence). The CDR3 is made up of 11 amino acids. V lost 4 bases to trimming and J lost 6 bases, with 7 bases between them.

The DNA of the CDR3 is TGTGCCAGCAGTGTAGTGGTTTACAATGAGCAGTTCTTC. Amino acid sequence: CASSVVVYNEQFF. The chain is built from TRBV6-1 and TRBJ2-1; D remains ambiguous. Trimming cost V 4 bases and J 4 bases, with 8 bases left between them. The germline CDR1 and CDR2 sequences are MNHNS and SASEGT. This CDR3 comprises 13 residues.

This clone showed up just once. This chain links TRBV7-9 with TRBJ2-5, with D possibly being TRBD2 (5 bases). This CDR3 comprises 14 residues. Germline assignment: CDR1 SEHNR and CDR2 FQNEAQ (reference sequence). Trimming took 4 bases from V and 4 from J, leaving 13 bases between them. CDR3 DNA sequence: TGTGCCAGCAGCTCTAGGAGAGGGAGAGAGACCCAGTACTTC. Translating gives CASSSRRGRETQYF. Complete variable domain (other parts from reference TRBV7-9 and TRBJ2-5): DTGVSQNPRHKITKRGQNVTFRCDPISEHNRLYWYRQTLGQGPEFLTYFQNEAQLEKSRLLSDRFSAERPKGSFSTLEIQRTEQGDSAMYLCASSSRRGRETQYFGPGTRLLVL.

With respect to this clone: The junction shows a germline mismatch at one end, possibly a read error. The V call is TRBV7-9, the J call TRBJ2-1; D unclear. Germline V gene lookup returns CDR1 SEHNR and CDR2 FQNEAQ (reference sequence). This CDR3 is built from 13 residues. In DNA form, the CDR3 reads TGTTCCAGCAGCTTAGAATTGTTAAATGAGCAGTTCTTC. It codes for CSSSLELLNEQFF.

This rearrangement joins TRBV7-2 to TRBJ2-1; the match to TRBD2 covers 8 bases. The length of the CDR3 is 14 residues. Germline CDR1 is SGHTA and CDR2 is FQGNSA. V lost 4 bases, J lost 6 bases, and 5 bases stayed unmatched. In DNA, the CDR3 is TGTGCCAGCAGCTACATGGGACTAGTCAATGAGCAGTTCTTC. Translating it yields CASSYMGLVNEQFF.

The V gene is TRBV7-9, the J gene TRBJ1-6, with 7 nucleotides matching TRBD1. The V and J ends lost 5 bases and 1 base, in that order; junction bases with no gene match: 11. Germline CDR1 SEHNR, CDR2 FQNEAQ (reference sequence). CDR3 length: 18 residues. CDR3 coding DNA: TGTGCCAGCAGCGGATCAGGGGGTGGCTGGTCCTATAATTCACCCCTCCACTTT. Encoded protein: CASSGSGGGWSYNSPLHF.

The chain couples TRBV28 to TRBJ2-7; D is unresolved. The CDR3 consists of 15 residues. Deletions cut 5 bases from V and 0 bases from J, with 14 bases between. Germline lookup yields CDR1 MDHEN and CDR2 SYDVKM. This CDR3 reads CASSLIDRSSYEQYF. For the CDR3, the DNA is TGTGCCAGCAGTCTCATAGACCGGAGCTCCTACGAGCAGTACTTC.

V gene TRBV28 combines with J gene TRBJ1-2; a weak D match, TRBD1 (5 bases). V gave up 8 bases and J gave up 4 bases, with 17 bases separating them. The CDR3 has 14 amino acids. Germline V CDR1 and CDR2: MDHEN, SYDVKM. The CDR3 bases are TGTGCCAGCGGACGGGGGGACGCGCCCTATGGCTACACCTTC. Translation gives CASGRGDAPYGYTF.

V gene TRBV12-5 combines with J gene TRBJ2-3; a weak D match, TRBD2 (5 bases). The germline gives CDR1 LGHNT, CDR2 FRNRAP. CDR3 length equals 12 residues. Trimming left V 2 bases short and J 11 bases short, with 11 bases between. Here the CDR3 DNA reads TGTGCTAGTGGTTTGTGGGATGGGAGGCAGTATTTT. Its protein product is CASGLWDGRQYF.

The V and J genes are TRBV9 and TRBJ2-3; 8 positions match TRBD2. Germline-derived CDR1 and CDR2 are SGDLS and YYNGEE. The CDR3 has 14 residues. J gave up 6 bases and V 3 bases, and 6 bases lay outside the gene matches. The CDR3 spells CASSAGGGPDTQYF. As DNA, the CDR3 is TGTGCCAGCAGCGCGGGAGGGGGTCCCGATACGCAGTATTTT.

The chain uses TRBV27 and TRBJ1-2; TRBD1 matches at 8 bases. The CDR3 spans 14 residues. CDR1 and CDR2 from the germline V gene are MNHEY and SMNVEV (reference sequence). V lost 6 bases and J lost 4; bases outside the gene matches: 7. CDR3 sequence: CASRSSGGAYGYTF. CDR3 nucleotide sequence: TGTGCCAGCAGATCGTCAGGGGGCGCCTATGGCTACACCTTC.

The sample holds a few counts of this clone. The chain links TRBV7-8 to TRBJ2-5; D call uncertain. The germline V gene has CDR1 SGHVS and CDR2 FQNEAQ. Trimming took off 6 bases at V and 5 bases at J, with 13 bases between the two ends. The CDR3 runs to 13 residues. The CDR3 loop is CASSSSHGETQYF. The CDR3 DNA sequence: TGTGCCAGCAGTTCTTCCCACGGGGAGACCCAGTACTTC.

The chain couples TRBV29-1 to TRBJ2-7, with a weak D call TRBD1 (6 bases). Trimming pared 6 bases from V and 4 bases from J, leaving 19 bases between. CDR1 and CDR2 from the germline V gene are SQVTM and ANQGSEA. This CDR3 has 14 residues. The CDR3 DNA is TGCAGCGTCCTCCGGGACACGAACGGTTACGAGCAGTACTTC. Its translation: CSVLRDTNGYEQYF.

This clone came up a few times. V usage is TRBV13 and J usage is TRBJ1-2, with 8 bases lining up with TRBD1. Germline loops: CDR1 PRHDT, CDR2 FYEKMQ (reference sequence). The junction had 11 bases not matched to a gene; V was cut back by 6 bases and J by 2 bases. The CDR3 extends over 16 amino acids. In DNA, the CDR3 is TGTGCCAGCAGTTCGAATGGGGACAGGCCGAACTATGGCTACACCTTC. Its protein product is CASSSNGDRPNYGYTF.

The chain recombines TRBV7-6 with TRBJ2-1; the D is unclear. This CDR3 spans 14 amino acids. V was shortened by 5 bases and J by 5 bases, with 13 bases between the two germline ends. Germline loops: CDR1 SGHVS, CDR2 FNYEAQ. The DNA of the CDR3 is TGTGCCAGCAGCCAGTTACAGCACGACAATGAGCAGTTCTTC. It is translated as CASSQLQHDNEQFF. Supplemented by reference TRBV7-6 and TRBJ2-1, the full variable domain reads GAGVSQSPRYKVTKRGQDVALRCDPISGHVSLYWYRQALGQGPEFLTYFNYEAQQDKSGLPNDRFSAERPEGSISTLTIQRTEQRDSAMYRCASSQLQHDNEQFFGPGTRLTVL.

The V and J genes are TRBV19 and TRBJ1-2, with D hard to call. This CDR3 spans 14 amino acids. Looked up from germline, CDR1 is LNHDA and CDR2 is SQIVND (reference sequence). V lost 4 bases to trimming and J lost 6 bases, with 15 bases between them. The CDR3 protein is CASSTLDMPNGYTF. CDR3 bases: TGTGCCAGTAGTACTCTCGACATGCCGAATGGCTACACCTTC. The variable domain in full, completed from reference TRBV19 and TRBJ1-2, reads DGGITQSPKYLFRKEGQNVTLSCEQNLNHDAMYWYRQDPGQGLRLIYYSQIVNDFQKGDIAEGYSVSREKKESFPLTVTSAQKNPTAFYLCASSTLDMPNGYTFGSGTRLTVV.

The rearrangement joins TRBV5-1 to TRBJ2-5; 9 positions agree with TRBD2. Trimming removed 4 bases from V and 1 base from J; junction bases left unmatched: 5. Germline assignment: CDR1 SGHRS and CDR2 YFSETQ. This CDR3 spans 15 amino acids. In nucleotides, the CDR3 is TGCGCCAGCAGCCTTTTGACTAGCGGCCAAGAGACCCAGTACTTC. Its translation: CASSLLTSGQETQYF. The full variable domain, rest sourced from reference TRBV5-1 and TRBJ2-5, is KAGVTQTPRYLIKTRGQQVTLSCSPISGHRSVSWYQQTPGQGLQFLFEYFSETQRNKGNFPGRFSGRQFSNSRSEMNVSTLELGDSALYLCASSLLTSGQETQYFGPGTRLLVL.

The J gene is TRBJ2-3, the V gene TRBV10-3; possible D gene TRBD2, 5 bases. CDR1 ENHRY and CDR2 SYGVKD come from the germline V gene. Trimming stripped 3 bases from V and 0 bases from J, with 7 bases between. The CDR3 is made up of 14 amino acids. DNA of the CDR3: TGTGCCATCAGTGATCGGGGAAGCACAGATACGCAGTATTTT. Encoded protein: CAISDRGSTDTQYF.

The V gene is TRBV28, the J gene TRBJ2-5; 9 nucleotides agree with TRBD2. Germline loops: CDR1 MDHEN, CDR2 SYDVKM. The CDR3 loop spans 15 amino acids. J was trimmed by 7 bases and V by 6 bases; bases with no gene match: 12. The DNA for the CDR3 is TGTGCCAGCAGACCACTAGCGGGCGGTCTCCGGACCCAGTACTTC. Amino acids: CASRPLAGGLRTQYF.

This clone was seen only a few times. V gene TRBV5-1 combines with J gene TRBJ2-1; D might be TRBD2 (5 bases). This CDR3 is 20 amino acids long. The V gene lost 0 bases and the J gene lost 2 bases, with 24 bases spanning the gap. Germline V CDR1 and CDR2: SGHRS, YFSETQ. CDR3 sequence (DNA): TGCGCCAGCAGCTTGGCTTCACTCCGGGGTCGCTGGCGGACCTACAATGAGCAGTTCTTC. Its protein is CASSLASLRGRWRTYNEQFF. The full variable domain, its missing parts supplied by reference TRBV5-1 and TRBJ2-1, is KAGVTQTPRYLIKTRGQQVTLSCSPISGHRSVSWYQQTPGQGLQFLFEYFSETQRNKGNFPGRFSGRQFSNSRSEMNVSTLELGDSALYLCASSLASLRGRWRTYNEQFFGPGTRLTVL.

The chain is built from TRBV27 and TRBJ2-1; 7 bases match TRBD2. This CDR3 has 14 amino acids. CDR1 is MNHEY and CDR2 is SMNVEV in the germline V gene (reference sequence). V lost 5 bases to trimming and J lost 0 bases; unmatched junction nucleotides: 1. CDR3 region: CASSGTTSYNEQFF. In nucleotides, the CDR3 is TGTGCCAGCAGTGGGACTACCTCCTACAATGAGCAGTTCTTC.

V gene TRBV28 combines with J gene TRBJ1-4, with D maybe TRBD1 (5 bases). This CDR3 has 16 residues. Germline-derived CDR1 and CDR2 are MDHEN and SYDVKM. V lost 4 bases and J lost 0, with 12 bases in between. Here the CDR3 reads CASSSPDTATNEKLFF. In nucleotides, the CDR3 is TGTGCCAGCAGTTCCCCGGACACTGCAACTAATGAAAAACTGTTTTTT.

This chain joins TRBV5-1 and TRBJ1-2; tentative D call: TRBD1 (5 bases). The germline CDR1 and CDR2 sequences are SGHRS and YFSETQ. Trimming left V 0 bases short and J 14 bases short, with 14 bases between. This CDR3 has 12 residues. DNA of the CDR3: TGCGCCAGCAGCTTGGAAGACAGTGTAAGGACCTTC. Translation gives CASSLEDSVRTF.